This TCR beta chain comes out of a study of blood T cell repertoires in COVID-19. Trimming took 7 bases from V and 0 from J; bases not matched to a gene: 1. Germline-derived CDR1 and CDR2 are SNHLY and FYNNEI. The CDR3 consists of 13 residues. This clone was detected only once. Assay used: immunoSEQ multiplex PCR; TCRdb lists only in-frame clones, some missing. This table has about 260,000 clones, over 70% appearing once. The specimen was peripheral blood. The receptor's source is a woman aged 70 to 79 with COVID-19, enrolled during active disease. This chain joins TRBV2 and TRBJ1-1; 8 nucleotides align to TRBD1. The CDR3 DNA follows: TGTGCCAGCAAGGACAGGGTGAACACTGAAGCTTTCTTT. Translation: CASKDRVNTEAFF.